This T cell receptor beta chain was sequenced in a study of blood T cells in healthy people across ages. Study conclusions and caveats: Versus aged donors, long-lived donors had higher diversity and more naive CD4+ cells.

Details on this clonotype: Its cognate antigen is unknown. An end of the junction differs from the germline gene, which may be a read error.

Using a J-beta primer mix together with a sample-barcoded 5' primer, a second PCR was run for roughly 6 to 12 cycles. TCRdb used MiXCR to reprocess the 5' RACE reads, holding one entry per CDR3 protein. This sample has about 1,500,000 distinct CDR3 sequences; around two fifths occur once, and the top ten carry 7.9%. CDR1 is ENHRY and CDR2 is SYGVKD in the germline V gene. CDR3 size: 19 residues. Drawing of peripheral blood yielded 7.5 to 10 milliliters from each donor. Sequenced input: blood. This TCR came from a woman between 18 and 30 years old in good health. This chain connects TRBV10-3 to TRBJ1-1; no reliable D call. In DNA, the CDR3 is TGTGCCATCGGTGACTATAACGAGACGGTAAAGCAAACGGACACTGAAGCTTTCTTT. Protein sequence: CAIGDYNETVKQTDTEAFF.